The entry below gives a single TCR beta chain sequence along with its context. No antigen is known for it. The V gene lost 0 bases and the J gene lost 1 base, with 5 bases spanning the gap. The CDR3 is 14 amino acids. The germline V gene encodes CDR1 SGHRS and CDR2 YFSETQ. The record originates from a study of T cell responses to AZD1222 COVID-19 vaccine. The study, taken as a whole, reports: Sampling captured repertoires only after the peak T cell response. It was only a handful of AZD1222 recipients who were seropositive at baseline.

Only in-frame clones appear in the TCRdb table, and some are missing; sequencing was by immunoSEQ multiplex PCR. The sample has roughly 130,000 clones; 70% to 90% are singletons. The chain couples TRBV5-1 to TRBJ1-5; unclear D gene. This TCR was sampled from an adult in good health. The sequencing used peripheral blood, collected on day 0 of AZD1222 vaccination. CDR3: CASSLGPSNQPQHF. The DNA of the CDR3 is TGCGCCAGCAGCTTGGGACCGAGCAATCAGCCCCAGCATTTT.